This TCR beta chain was documented in a study of T cells in Graves' hyperthyroidism and ophthalmopathy (dated by TCRdb to between 2018 and 2021). With regard to the full study: A discovery cohort of approximately 100 patients, approximately 44 with Graves' ophthalmopathy and more than 55 with stable Graves' hyperthyroidism, was used to find distinguishing TCR V-J signatures. The study also compared thyroid tissue and blood T-cell repertoires from roughly 6 Graves' hyperthyroidism patients. The paper reports TCR Vbeta CDR3 sequencing of roughly 140 peripheral blood samples: some 41 ophthalmopathy, fewer than 80 hyperthyroidism and around 17 progressor patients. Once sampling was done, hyperthyroidism patients were given methimazole at a starting dose of 30 mg daily, whereas ophthalmopathy patients were given high-dose intravenous methylprednisolone. The roughly 100 discovery patients were randomly divided into training and test sets at a 7:3 ratio. Prospective prediction of ophthalmopathy was tested in an independent validation cohort of fewer than 20 hyperthyroidism patients and 17 patients who later progressed to ophthalmopathy. Overall study outcomes, separate from this receptor: Most expanded thyroid clonotypes (frequency above 0.001) were also detected in blood, suggesting blood repertoires may reflect thyroid immune responses. In validation, the model predicted progression to ophthalmopathy a median of approximately 6.3 months before onset, with about 64% sensitivity and about 72% specificity. Sample size was not statistically predetermined, and investigators were not blinded to group allocation. A model built on a 13 V-J signature distinguished ophthalmopathy from stable hyperthyroidism, reaching over 85% sensitivity and around 81% specificity in cross-validation and 80%/75% in testing.

The germline V gene (reference sequence) supplies CDR1 LNHDA and CDR2 SQIVND. Including cysteine and phenylalanine, the CDR3 has 14 amino acids. The DNA shown is the 42-base CDR3, in frame from base 1. V and J lose 1 base and 5 bases, and a span of 8 bases separates them. The TCR beta CDR3 regions were amplified from RNA transcripts. The TCR CDR3 was subjected to a first round of RT-PCR using the HTBI primer set and the Qiagen OneStep RT-PCR kit. The libraries were constructed in a second round of multiplex PCR and then size-selected and purified. Libraries were sequenced paired-end with 100 bp reads on an Illumina HiSeq2000. The original methods were these. SOAPnuke was used to process the raw data, throwing out any read that contained adapters or uncalled bases, had a mean Phred below 15, or lacked an exact constant-primer or identifier match. COPE v1.2.5 was used to merge high-quality paired reads, and clonotypes were defined as unique nucleotide sequences. Clonotypes were aligned to IMGT TRBV, TRBD and TRBJ reference segments using MiTCR v1.1. The analysis was restricted to V-J combinations with a frequency above 0.0001, which together covered 99% to 99.2% of the repertoires. The TCS score was defined as F50 (clonal expansion) divided by E x V (chaos), with BLOSUM62-based TCRdist calculated between CDR3 peptides within each V-J. Welch's t-statistics and random forest reduced 500 to 650 V-J features to about 13, which were used in a naive Bayes classifier (R e1071). Thyroid-blood repertoire similarity was quantified with the Morisita-Horn index. The raw public data were reprocessed by TCRdb itself: fastp quality trimming at Q25, MiXCR clonotype calling, in-frame beta chains only. Each entry is one CDR3 protein sequence, shown with its most common DNA and genes. These V and J calls rely on TCRdb rather than the paper's analysis. This sample comprises 600,000 to 700,000 distinct CDR3 sequences, 45% of them detected only once. The leading ten clones occupy about 7.7% of the sample.

Remarks on this clonotype: It lacks a known antigen. Base qualities are not provided; no much larger clone lies one nucleotide away.

Any patient with an uncontrolled infection, another autoimmune disease, pregnancy or lactation was excluded. Diagnoses were based on clinical symptoms, serum thyroxine and TRAb, thyroid ultrasound and orbital computed tomography. Total RNA was extracted using Trizol reagent, and RNA quality was assessed on an Agilent 2100 Bioanalyzer. The sequenced material came from peripheral blood or thyroid tissue (not recorded which). The sequence is built from TRBV19 and TRBJ1-4, with no confidently assigned D gene. The clonotype comes from an adult man with Graves' disease, either hyperthyroidism or ophthalmopathy (not recorded which). The CDR3 protein sequence reads: CASSIGAVNEKLFF. The sequenced DNA: TGTGCCAGTAGTATAGGGGCGGTAAATGAAAAACTGTTTTTT.